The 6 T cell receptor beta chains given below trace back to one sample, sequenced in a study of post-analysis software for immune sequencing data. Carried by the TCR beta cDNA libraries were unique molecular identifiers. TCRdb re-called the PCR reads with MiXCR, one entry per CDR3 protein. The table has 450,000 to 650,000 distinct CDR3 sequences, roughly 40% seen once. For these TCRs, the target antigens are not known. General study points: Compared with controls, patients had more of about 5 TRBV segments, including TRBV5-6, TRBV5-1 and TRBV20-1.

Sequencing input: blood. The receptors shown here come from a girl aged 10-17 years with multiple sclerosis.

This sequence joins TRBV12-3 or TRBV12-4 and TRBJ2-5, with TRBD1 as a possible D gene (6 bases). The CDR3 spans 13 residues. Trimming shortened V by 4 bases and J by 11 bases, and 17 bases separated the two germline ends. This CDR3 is CASSSQGFQEQYF. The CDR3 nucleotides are TGTGCCAGCAGTTCACAGGGATTCCAAGAGCAGTACTTC.

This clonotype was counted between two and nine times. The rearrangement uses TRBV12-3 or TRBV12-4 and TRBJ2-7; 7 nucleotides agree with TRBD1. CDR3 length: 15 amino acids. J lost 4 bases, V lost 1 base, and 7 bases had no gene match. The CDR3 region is CASSLVTRGPYEQYF. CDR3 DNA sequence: TGTGCCAGCAGTTTAGTTACGAGGGGGCCATACGAGCAGTACTTC.

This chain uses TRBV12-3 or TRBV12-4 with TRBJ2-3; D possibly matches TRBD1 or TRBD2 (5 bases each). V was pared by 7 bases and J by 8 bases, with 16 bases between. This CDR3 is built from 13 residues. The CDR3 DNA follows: TGTGCCAGCACTCCTTACCAGAGGGGTACGCAGTATTTT. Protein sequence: CASTPYQRGTQYF.

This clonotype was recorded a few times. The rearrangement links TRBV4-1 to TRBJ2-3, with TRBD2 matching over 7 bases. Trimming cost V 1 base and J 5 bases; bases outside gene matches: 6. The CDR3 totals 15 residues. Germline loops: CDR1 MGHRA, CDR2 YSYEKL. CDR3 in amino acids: CASSQVSSGLDTQYF. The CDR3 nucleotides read TGCGCCAGCAGCCAAGTCAGTAGCGGGTTAGATACGCAGTATTTT.

CDR3 residues: CASRPAGDTQYF. The CDR3 DNA reads as TGTGCCAGCAGGCCTGCGGGGGATACGCAGTATTTT. The J gene is TRBJ2-3, the V gene TRBV12-3 or TRBV12-4; the D gene is possibly TRBD2 (6 bases). The V end was cut by 6 bases, the J end by 6 bases, with 10 bases between. The CDR3 contains 12 residues.

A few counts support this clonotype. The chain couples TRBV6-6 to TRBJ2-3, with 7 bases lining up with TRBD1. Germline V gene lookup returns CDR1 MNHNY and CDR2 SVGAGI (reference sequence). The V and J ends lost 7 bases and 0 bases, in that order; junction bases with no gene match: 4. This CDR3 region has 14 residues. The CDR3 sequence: CASTRDRSTDTQYF. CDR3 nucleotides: TGTGCCAGCACCCGGGACAGAAGCACAGATACGCAGTATTTT.